This TCR beta chain was sequenced during a study of spatial heterogeneity in lung cancer. In the study overall: More beta-chain than alpha-chain sequences were consistently detected.

CDR1 is SGHAT, CDR2 FQDESV, per germline (reference sequence). CDR3 size: 13 residues. V was pared by 0 bases and J by 5 bases, with 6 bases between. Specified time point: sample taken at primary tumor resection. There were 65 or so donors, all of them untreated patients with early-stage non-small cell lung cancer. Unique molecular identifiers, one per molecule, were present on every TCR cDNA molecule. TCRdb independently ran MiXCR on the 5' RACE reads; one entry per CDR3 protein. The table lists about 24,000 distinct CDR3 sequences, 8.8% of them singletons, with about 8% in the top ten. On this clonotype: Its antigen is unknown.

Study outcomes and limitations: Tumors with more nonsynonymous mutations had more expanded intratumoral alpha and beta TCRs. When ubiquitous and regional expanded TCRs were counted, their numbers tracked ubiquitous and regional nonsynonymous mutations, respectively.

This receptor was identified in a male donor with early-stage non-small cell lung cancer. The starting material was lung tumor tissue, obtained at surgery. The rearrangement uses TRBV11-1 and TRBJ2-3; tentatively, D is TRBD2 (5 bases). The CDR3: CASSLAEGDTQYF. The CDR3 DNA reads TGTGCCAGCAGCTTAGCTGAGGGAGATACGCAGTATTTT.